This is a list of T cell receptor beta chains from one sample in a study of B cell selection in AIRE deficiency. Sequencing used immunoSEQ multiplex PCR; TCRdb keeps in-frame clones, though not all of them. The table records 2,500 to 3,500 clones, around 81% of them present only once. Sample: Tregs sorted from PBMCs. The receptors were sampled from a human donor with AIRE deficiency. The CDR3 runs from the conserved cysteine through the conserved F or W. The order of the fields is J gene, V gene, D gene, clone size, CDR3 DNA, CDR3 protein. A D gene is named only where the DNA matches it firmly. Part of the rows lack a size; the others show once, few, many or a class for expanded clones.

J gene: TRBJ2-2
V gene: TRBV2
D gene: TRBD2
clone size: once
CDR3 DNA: TGTGCCAGCATGGGAACTAGCGGACCCACCGGGGAGCTGTTTTTT
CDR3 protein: CASMGTSGPTGELFF

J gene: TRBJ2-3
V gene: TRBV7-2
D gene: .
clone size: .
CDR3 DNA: TGTGCCAGCAGCTTAGGACGGGCAGATACGCAGTATTTT
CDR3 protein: CASSLGRADTQYF

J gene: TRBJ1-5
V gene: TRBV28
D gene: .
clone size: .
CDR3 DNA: TGTGCCAGCAGTTCTTCTTGGGCCCAGCATTTT
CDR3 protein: CASSSSWAQHF

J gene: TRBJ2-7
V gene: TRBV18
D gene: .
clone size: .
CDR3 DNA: TGTGCCAGCTCACCACCCGGATCCACCTACGAGCAGTACTTC
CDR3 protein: CASSPPGSTYEQYF

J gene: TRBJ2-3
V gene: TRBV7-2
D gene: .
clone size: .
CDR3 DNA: TGTGCCAGCAGACCCGGGACACCAACTAGCACAGATACGCAGTATTTT
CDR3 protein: CASRPGTPTSTDTQYF

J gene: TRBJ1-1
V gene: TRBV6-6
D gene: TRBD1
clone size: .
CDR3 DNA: TGTGCCAGCAGTTACGGTCAGGGGGCCCTGAACACTGAAGCTTTCTTT
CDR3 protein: CASSYGQGALNTEAFF

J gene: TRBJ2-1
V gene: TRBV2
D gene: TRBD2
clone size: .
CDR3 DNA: TGTGCCAGCAGTCAAAGCGGGACCGCCTACAATGAGCAGTTCTTC
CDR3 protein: CASSQSGTAYNEQFF

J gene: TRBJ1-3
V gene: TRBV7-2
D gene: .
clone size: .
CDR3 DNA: TGTGCCAGCAGCTTAGGGCGCTCTGGAAACACCATATATTTT
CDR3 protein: CASSLGRSGNTIYF

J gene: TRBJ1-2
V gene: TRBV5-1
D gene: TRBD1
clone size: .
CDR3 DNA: TGCGCCAGCAGCTTGGGGGGACAGAGCTATGGCTACACCTTC
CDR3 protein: CASSLGGQSYGYTF

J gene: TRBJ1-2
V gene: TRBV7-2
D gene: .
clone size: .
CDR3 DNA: TGTGCCAGCAGCTTATTACCGGGGGTTGGCTACACCTTC
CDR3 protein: CASSLLPGVGYTF

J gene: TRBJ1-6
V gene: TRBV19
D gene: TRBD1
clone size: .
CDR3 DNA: TGTGCCAGTAGTATAGTCCTCGGGACAGGGGGGAATTCACCCCTCCACTTT
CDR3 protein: CASSIVLGTGGNSPLHF

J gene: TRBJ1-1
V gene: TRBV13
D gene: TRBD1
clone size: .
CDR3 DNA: TGTGCCAGCAGCCACCCAGGGACAGGGTCATCTGAAGCTTTCTTT
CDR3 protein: CASSHPGTGSSEAFF

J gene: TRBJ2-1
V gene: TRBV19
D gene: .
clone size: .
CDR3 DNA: TGTGCCAGTAGTCCAGGGTTCGCCTACAATGAGCAGTTCTTC
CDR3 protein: CASSPGFAYNEQFF

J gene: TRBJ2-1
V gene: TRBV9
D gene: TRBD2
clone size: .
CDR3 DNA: TGTGCCAGCAGCTCTAGAGGTAGCGGGAGGGCCGGTTACAATGAGCAGTTCTTC
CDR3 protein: CASSSRGSGRAGYNEQFF

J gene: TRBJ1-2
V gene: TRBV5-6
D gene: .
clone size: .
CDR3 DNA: TGTGCCAGCAGCTTGCCGAATTACTATGGCTACACCTTC
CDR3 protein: CASSLPNYYGYTF

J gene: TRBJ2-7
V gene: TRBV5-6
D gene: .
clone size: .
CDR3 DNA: TGTGCCAGCAGCAAATCCCCTGGCTACGAGCAGTACTTC
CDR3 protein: CASSKSPGYEQYF

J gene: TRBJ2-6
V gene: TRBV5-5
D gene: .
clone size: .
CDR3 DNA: TGTGCCAGCAGAGCCCATGTCGCACAAAGTCGGGCCAACGTCCTGACTTTC
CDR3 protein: CASRAHVAQSRANVLTF

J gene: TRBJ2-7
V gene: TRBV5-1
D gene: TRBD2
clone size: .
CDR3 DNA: TGCGCCAGCAGCCTTAGACTAGCGGGAACTGGCGAGCAGTACTTC
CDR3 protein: CASSLRLAGTGEQYF

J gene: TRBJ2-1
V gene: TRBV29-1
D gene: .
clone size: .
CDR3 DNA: TGCAGCGTTGGTTCCAAGACAGGTTCTACGTACAATGAGCAGTTCTTC
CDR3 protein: CSVGSKTGSTYNEQFF

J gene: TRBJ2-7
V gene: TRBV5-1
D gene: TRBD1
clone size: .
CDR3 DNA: TGCGCCAGCAGCACCCGGACAGGGGAACTCTACGAGCAGTACTTC
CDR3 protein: CASSTRTGELYEQYF

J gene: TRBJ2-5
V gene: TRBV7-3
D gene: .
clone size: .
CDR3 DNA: TGTGCCAGCAGCTTAGGTTTGGGTCCGCAAGAGACCCAGTACTTC
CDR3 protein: CASSLGLGPQETQYF

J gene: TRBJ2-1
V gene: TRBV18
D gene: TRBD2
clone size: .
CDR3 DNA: TGTGCCAGCTCACCGGGCGGACGAGCGGGAGTTAACAATGAGCAGTTCTTC
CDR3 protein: CASSPGGRAGVNNEQFF

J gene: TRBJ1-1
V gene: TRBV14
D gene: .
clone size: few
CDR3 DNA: TGTGCCAGCAGCGCCATTGGGCTTGGCACTGAAGCTTTCTTT
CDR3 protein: CASSAIGLGTEAFF

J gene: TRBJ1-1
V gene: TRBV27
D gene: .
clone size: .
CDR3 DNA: TGTGCCAGCAGTTTCCTCAGTGGAAACACTGAAGCTTTCTTT
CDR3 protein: CASSFLSGNTEAFF